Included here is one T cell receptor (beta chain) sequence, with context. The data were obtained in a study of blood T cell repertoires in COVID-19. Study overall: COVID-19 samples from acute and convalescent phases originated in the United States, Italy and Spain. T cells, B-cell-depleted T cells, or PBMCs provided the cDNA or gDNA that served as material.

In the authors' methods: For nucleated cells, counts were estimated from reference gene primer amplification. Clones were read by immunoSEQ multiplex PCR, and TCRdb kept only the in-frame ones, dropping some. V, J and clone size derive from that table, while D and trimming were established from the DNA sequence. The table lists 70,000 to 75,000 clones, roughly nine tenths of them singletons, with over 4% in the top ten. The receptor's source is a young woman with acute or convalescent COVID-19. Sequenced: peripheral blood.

As DNA, the CDR3 is TGTGCCAGCAGACAAGGGGCCGCCTATGAAGCTTTCTTT. It encodes CASRQGAAYEAFF. The chain uses TRBV12-3 or TRBV12-4 and TRBJ1-1; possible D gene TRBD1, 5 bases. Deletions cut 6 bases from V and 7 bases from J, with 15 bases between. CDR3 length: 13 amino acids.